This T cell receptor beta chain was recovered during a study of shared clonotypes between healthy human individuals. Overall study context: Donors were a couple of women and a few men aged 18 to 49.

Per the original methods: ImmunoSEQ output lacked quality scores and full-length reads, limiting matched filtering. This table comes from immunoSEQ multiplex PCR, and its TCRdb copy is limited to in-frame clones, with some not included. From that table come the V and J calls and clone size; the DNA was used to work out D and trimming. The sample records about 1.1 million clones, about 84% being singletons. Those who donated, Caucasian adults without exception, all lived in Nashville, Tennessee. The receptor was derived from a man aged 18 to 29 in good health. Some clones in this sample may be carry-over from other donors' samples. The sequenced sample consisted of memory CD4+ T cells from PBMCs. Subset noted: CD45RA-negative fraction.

The CDR3: CASSRTLAGGADTQYF. The CDR3 nucleotides read TGTGCCAGCAGCCGAACGCTAGCGGGAGGGGCAGATACGCAGTATTTT. V gene TRBV7-2 combines with J gene TRBJ2-3, with 12 positions matching TRBD2. This CDR3 has 16 residues. Germline loops: CDR1 SGHTA, CDR2 FQGNSA. Germline trimming cut 5 bases from V and 4 bases from J; bases unmatched to any gene: 7.